Following are 18 T cell receptor beta chains from one sample sequenced in a study of lymphopenia after photon versus proton radiotherapy (dated by TCRdb to about 2019). Receptors were amplified or captured by the immunoSEQ multiplex PCR assay. The clones in this table, taken by TCRdb from immuneACCESS, are in-frame only. Not every clone is retained; where verified, under half of the shortfall comes from an unresolved V gene, and the cause of the rest is unknown. The sample table lists approximately 170,000 clones, 75% to 90% of them with a count of one. Together, the top ten hold approximately 4.7% of the sample. The material sequenced was peripheral blood, taken from a patient treated with photon-based radiotherapy. The receptors here all came from a man aged 50 to 59 with gastric cancer.

V is TRBV10-3 and J is TRBJ2-3; D gene ambiguous. V lost 2 bases to trimming and J lost 0 bases, with 6 bases between them. The V gene's germline CDR1 is ENHRY and CDR2 SYGVKD. The CDR3 extends over 14 amino acids. This CDR3 reads CAISERRSTDTQYF. The CDR3, as DNA: TGTGCCATCAGTGAGAGACGGAGCACAGATACGCAGTATTTT.

The chain is built from TRBV30 and TRBJ2-3; 9 bases map to TRBD2. The CDR3 contains 16 residues. The V and J ends lost 2 bases and 0 bases, in that order; junction bases with no gene match: 6. Per the germline V gene, CDR1 is GTSNPN and CDR2 is SVGIG (reference sequence). The CDR3 here is CAWSLAGISSTDTQYF. CDR3 nucleotide sequence: TGTGCCTGGAGTCTAGCGGGGATCTCTAGCACAGATACGCAGTATTTT.

The rearrangement uses TRBV6-1 and TRBJ1-2, with 8 bases fitting TRBD1. The length of the CDR3 is 11 residues. The junction had 3 bases not matched to a gene; V was cut back by 7 bases and J by 8 bases. Germline lookup yields CDR1 MNHNS and CDR2 SASEGT. CDR3 nucleotide sequence: TGTGCCAGCAACTCAGGGGGCGGCTACACCTTC. It codes for CASNSGGGYTF.

The CDR3 DNA reads as TGTGGAGTCCACTCTGGGGCCAACGTCCTGACTTTC. Translated: CGVHSGANVLTF. The chain carries TRBV19 and TRBJ2-6; D remains ambiguous. CDR1 is LNHDA, CDR2 SQIVND, per germline (reference sequence). This CDR3 spans 12 amino acids.

The rearrangement links TRBV27 to TRBJ1-1; D remains unclear. Germline V gene lookup returns CDR1 MNHEY and CDR2 SMNVEV (reference sequence). This CDR3 contains 13 residues. Trimming shortened V by 1 base and J by 1 base, and 4 bases separated the two germline ends. This chain's CDR3 is CASSLWRNTEAFF. The DNA of the CDR3 is TGTGCCAGCAGTTTATGGAGGAACACTGAAGCTTTCTTT.

V usage is TRBV7-2 and J usage is TRBJ2-5, with D hard to call. Germline CDR1 is SGHTA and CDR2 is FQGNSA. There are 14 residues in the CDR3. Trimming pared 0 bases from V and 0 bases from J, leaving 5 bases between. CDR3 nucleotide sequence: TGTGCCAGCAGCTTAGCCGGCTACCAAGAGACCCAGTACTTC. Translated, it gives CASSLAGYQETQYF.

J is TRBJ2-7 and V is TRBV5-1; TRBD1 matches 7 bases. The CDR3 spans 14 residues. Per germline, CDR1 SGHRS and CDR2 YFSETQ. V was clipped by 0 bases and J by 5 bases; unmatched bases: 5. CDR3 bases: TGCGCCAGCAGCTTGGGACAGGGTTTGAACGAGCAGTACTTC. Translated: CASSLGQGLNEQYF.

This clone has more than one count but fewer than ten. This chain links TRBV7-9 with TRBJ1-4, with D possibly matching TRBD1 (6 bases). CDR3 length: 16 amino acids. CDR1 is SEHNR and CDR2 is FQNEAQ in the germline V gene (reference sequence). V was shortened by 6 bases and J by 8 bases, with 22 bases between the two germline ends. Here the CDR3 DNA reads TGTGCCAGCAGTCCCAAGGGGGACACGCAGGGGGAAAAACTGTTTTTT. Translated, it gives CASSPKGDTQGEKLFF.

The J gene is TRBJ2-7, the V gene TRBV7-9, with a weak D call TRBD2 (6 bases). CDR1 SEHNR and CDR2 FQNEAQ come from the germline V gene (reference sequence). There are 14 residues in the CDR3. Deletions cut 5 bases from V and 3 bases from J, with 14 bases between. CDR3 sequence (DNA): TGTGCCAGCAGCCGGGGGAGTAGTTTCTACGAGCAGTACTTC. It is translated as CASSRGSSFYEQYF.

This chain connects TRBV7-9 to TRBJ2-7; D is perhaps TRBD2 (5 bases). CDR1 and CDR2 (germline): SEHNR, FQNEAQ (reference sequence). The length of the CDR3 is 16 residues. V was pared by 5 bases and J by 6 bases, with 23 bases between. The CDR3 DNA reads TGTGCCAGCAGCCCAGCCGGGGTCGGAGGATTACCCGAGCAGTACTTC. Amino acids: CASSPAGVGGLPEQYF.

The chain has TRBV7-9 and TRBJ2-7; D is uncertain. Germline V gives CDR1 SEHNR, CDR2 FQNEAQ (reference sequence). The V end lost 0 bases, the J end lost 0 bases, and 3 bases lay between the germline ends. CDR3 size: 13 residues. CDR3 sequence reads: CASSLAYSYEQYF. Written as DNA, the CDR3 is TGTGCCAGCAGCTTAGCGTACTCCTACGAGCAGTACTTC.

The chain combines TRBV7-2 with TRBJ2-5; maybe TRBD1 (6 bases). This CDR3 has 13 residues. Germline assignment: CDR1 SGHTA and CDR2 FQGNSA. With 1 base removed from V and 6 bases from J, the gap between germline ends came to 9 bases. The CDR3 sequence is CASSLDRAKTQYF. The DNA of the CDR3 is TGTGCCAGCAGCTTAGACAGGGCAAAGACCCAGTACTTC.

This clone was recorded only once. The V and J genes are TRBV2 and TRBJ2-2; D is unresolved. Looked up from germline, CDR1 is SNHLY and CDR2 is FYNNEI. This CDR3 contains 14 residues. V was clipped by 1 base and J by 5 bases, with 8 bases between them. CDR3 residues: CASSEVTSTGELFF. The CDR3 DNA reads TGTGCCAGCAGTGAAGTGACTTCAACCGGGGAGCTGTTTTTT.

This clone came up a few times. V gene TRBV18 combines with J gene TRBJ2-7, with D perhaps matching TRBD1 (5 bases). The CDR3 length is 13 residues. CDR1 KGHSH and CDR2 LQKENI come from the germline V gene. V was pared by 3 bases and J by 0 bases, with 6 bases between. CDR3 sequence: CASSPGPSYEQYF. The CDR3 region has the DNA TGTGCCAGCTCACCGGGGCCCTCCTACGAGCAGTACTTC.

The chain uses TRBV7-9 and TRBJ2-7; TRBD1 is a possible D gene (5 bases). The V end was cut by 6 bases, the J end by 2 bases, with 14 bases between. Germline loops: CDR1 SEHNR, CDR2 FQNEAQ (reference sequence). The CDR3 is 14 residues long. The CDR3 loop reads CASRRTGRTYEQYF. CDR3 sequence (DNA): TGTGCCAGCAGACGTACAGGCCGAACCTACGAGCAGTACTTC.

The CDR3 is CASSLRGRVEGQFF. In nucleotides, the CDR3 is TGTGCCAGCAGCTTAAGGGGTAGGGTGGAAGGGCAGTTCTTC. The chain carries TRBV7-2 and TRBJ2-1, with a tentative D call TRBD1 (5 bases). This CDR3 region has 14 residues. V shed 2 bases and J shed 12 bases, with 17 bases lying between them. Germline V CDR1 and CDR2: SGHTA, FQGNSA.

The V call is TRBV4-2, the J call TRBJ2-1, with a tentative D call TRBD1 (5 bases). The CDR3 sequence is 15 residues long. Germline CDR1 and CDR2: LGHNA and YNFKEQ. With 1 base removed from V and 5 bases from J, the gap between germline ends came to 12 bases. CDR3 region: CASSQGKGPNNEQFF. In DNA, the CDR3 is TGTGCCAGCAGCCAAGGAAAGGGGCCGAACAATGAGCAGTTCTTC.

This chain uses TRBV5-1 with TRBJ2-3; possibly TRBD2 for D (5 bases). Trimming cost V 6 bases and J 1 base, with 12 bases left between them. The CDR3 is made up of 14 amino acids. CDR1 SGHRS and CDR2 YFSETQ come from the germline V gene. The CDR3 reads CASTLVARTDTQYF. In DNA, the CDR3 is TGCGCCAGCACCCTGGTAGCGCGCACAGATACGCAGTATTTT.